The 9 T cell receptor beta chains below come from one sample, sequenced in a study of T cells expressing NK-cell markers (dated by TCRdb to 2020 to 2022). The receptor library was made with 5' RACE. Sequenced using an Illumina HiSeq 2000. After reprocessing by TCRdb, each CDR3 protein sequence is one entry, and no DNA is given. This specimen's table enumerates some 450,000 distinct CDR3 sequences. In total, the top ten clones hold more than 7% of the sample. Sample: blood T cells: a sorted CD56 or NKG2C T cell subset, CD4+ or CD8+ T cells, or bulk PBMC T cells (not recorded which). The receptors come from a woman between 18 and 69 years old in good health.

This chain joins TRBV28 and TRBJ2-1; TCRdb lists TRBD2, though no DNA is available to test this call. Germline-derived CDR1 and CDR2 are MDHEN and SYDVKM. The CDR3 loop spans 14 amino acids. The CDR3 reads CASRGSGLVYEQFF.

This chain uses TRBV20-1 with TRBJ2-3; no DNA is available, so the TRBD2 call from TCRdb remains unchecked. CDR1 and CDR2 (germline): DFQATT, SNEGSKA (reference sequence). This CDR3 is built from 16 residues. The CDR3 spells CSASQDGTSRTDTQYF.

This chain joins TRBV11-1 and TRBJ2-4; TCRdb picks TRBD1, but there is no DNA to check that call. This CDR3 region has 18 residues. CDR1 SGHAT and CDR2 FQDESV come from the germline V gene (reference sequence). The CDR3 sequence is CASSSGTDPPGAKNIQYF.

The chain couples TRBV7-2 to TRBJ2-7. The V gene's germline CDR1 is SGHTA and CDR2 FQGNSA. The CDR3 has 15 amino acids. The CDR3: CASSSGTSLSYEQYF.

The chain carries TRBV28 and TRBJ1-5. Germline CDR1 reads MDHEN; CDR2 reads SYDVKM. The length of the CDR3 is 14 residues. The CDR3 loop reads CASSLPAAISPQHF.

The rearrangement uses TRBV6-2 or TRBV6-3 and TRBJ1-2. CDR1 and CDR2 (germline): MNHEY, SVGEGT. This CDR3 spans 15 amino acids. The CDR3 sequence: CASSYSGRRHYGYTF.

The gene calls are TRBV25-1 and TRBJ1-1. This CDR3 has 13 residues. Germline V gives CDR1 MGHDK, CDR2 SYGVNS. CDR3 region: CASSELSGTEAFF.

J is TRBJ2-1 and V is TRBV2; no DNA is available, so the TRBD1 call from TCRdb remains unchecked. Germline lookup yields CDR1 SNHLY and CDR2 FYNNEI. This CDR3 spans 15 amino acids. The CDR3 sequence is CASSETGGGNNEQFF.

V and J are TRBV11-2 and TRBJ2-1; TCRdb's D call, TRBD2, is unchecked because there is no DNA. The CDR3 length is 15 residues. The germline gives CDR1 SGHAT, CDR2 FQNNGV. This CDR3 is CASSRGEGPYNEQFF.